A selection of T cell receptor beta chains follows, all from one sample in a study of control samples from healthy donors and cancer patients. The assay was immunoSEQ multiplex PCR, and TCRdb's table has in-frame clones only and misses some. The repertoire holds more than 140,000 clones, with approximately 94% as singletons. The sample consisted of blood. All receptors derive from a man aged 35-49 years in good health. Both conserved end residues are part of each CDR3. A D gene is named only where the DNA matches it firmly. Some rows mark clone size as missing; the rest say once, few, many or name a class of expanded clone.

j_call v_call cdr3_length clone_size d_call cdr3_aa cdr3_nt
TRBJ1-2 TRBV11-2 14 . . CASSLDVTAYGYTF TGTGCCAGCAGCTTAGATGTGACAGCTTATGGCTACACCTTC
TRBJ2-1 TRBV21-1 15 . . CASSEGLAGYNEQFF TGTGCCAGCAGCGAAGGACTAGCGGGTTACAATGAGCAGTTCTTC
TRBJ1-6 TRBV30 13 . . CAWGRAGDSPLHF TGTGCCTGGGGGAGGGCGGGAGATTCACCCCTCCACTTT
TRBJ1-1 TRBV6-5 14 . . CASRAVGGEAEAFF TGTGCCAGCAGGGCGGTTGGGGGAGAGGCTGAAGCTTTCTTT
TRBJ1-5 TRBV5-6 15 . TRBD1 CASSSLGQLNQPQHF TGTGCCAGCAGCAGCTTGGGACAGTTAAATCAGCCCCAGCATTTT
TRBJ1-5 TRBV9 15 . . CASSATGYSNQPQHF TGTGCCAGCAGCGCCACAGGGTATAGCAATCAGCCCCAGCATTTT
TRBJ2-5 TRBV10-3 14 once . CAISESTGLETQYF TGTGCCATCAGTGAGTCGACAGGTCTGGAGACCCAGTACTTC
TRBJ1-5 TRBV20-1 14 . . CSASRQGSNQPQHF TGCAGTGCTAGTAGGCAAGGTTCCAATCAGCCCCAGCATTTT
TRBJ1-6 TRBV29-1 10 . . CSPNRTPLHF TGCAGCCCCAACAGGACACCCCTCCACTTT
TRBJ1-2 TRBV25-1 16 few TRBD1 CASSDQTGGVSGGYTF TGTGCCAGCAGTGATCAGACAGGGGGCGTCAGCGGTGGCTACACCTTC
TRBJ2-7 TRBV5-6 16 once . CASSHPPLREAAEQYF TGTGCCAGCAGCCACCCCCCCCTCAGGGAAGCGGCCGAGCAGTACTTC
TRBJ1-6 TRBV28 16 . . CASSSQWVSPNSPLHF TGTGCCAGCAGTTCACAGTGGGTCTCCCCTAATTCACCCCTCCACTTT
TRBJ2-1 TRBV4-1 15 . TRBD2 CASSQGGLAGVEQFF TGCGCCAGCAGCCAAGGCGGCCTAGCGGGGGTGGAGCAGTTCTTC
TRBJ2-7 TRBV5-8 16 . TRBD1 CASSLGVQGQGYEQYF TGTGCCAGCAGCTTGGGGGTCCAGGGACAGGGTTACGAGCAGTACTTC
TRBJ1-5 TRBV18 16 . . CASSHPAGNSNQPQHF TGTGCCAGCTCACACCCTGCAGGGAATAGCAATCAGCCCCAGCATTTT
TRBJ1-5 TRBV20-1 16 . . CSASPIATGAYQPQHF TGCAGTGCTAGTCCTATCGCGACAGGAGCTTATCAGCCCCAGCATTTT
TRBJ1-5 TRBV7-3 17 . TRBD1 CASSHTIQGWLPQPQHF TGTGCCAGCAGTCACACCATACAGGGGTGGTTGCCTCAGCCCCAGCATTTT
TRBJ2-3 TRBV5-6 14 . TRBD2 CASRMGLGPDTQYF TGTGCCAGCAGGATGGGACTAGGGCCAGATACGCAGTATTTT
TRBJ1-1 TRBV20-1 11 . . CSARKDSEAFF TGCAGTGCTAGAAAGGATTCTGAAGCTTTCTTT
TRBJ1-2 TRBV21-1 18 . . CASNLLRGGPSYNYGYTF TGTGCCAGCAATCTACTTCGGGGGGGGCCTTCTTATAACTATGGCTACACCTTC
TRBJ2-7 TRBV18 15 . . CASSLGSAGTQEQYF TGTGCCAGCTCACTGGGCTCCGCGGGAACTCAAGAGCAGTACTTC
TRBJ1-2 TRBV28 15 . . CASSSIHGGNYGYTF TGTGCCAGCAGTTCAATCCACGGGGGTAACTATGGCTACACCTTC
TRBJ1-5 TRBV9 15 . . CASSTSPGSNQPQHF TGTGCCAGCAGCACCAGCCCCGGTAGCAATCAGCCCCAGCATTTT
TRBJ2-7 TRBV4-3 16 . . CASSQEVDSSSYEQYF TGCGCCAGCAGCCAAGAGGTGGACAGTAGCTCCTACGAGCAGTACTTC